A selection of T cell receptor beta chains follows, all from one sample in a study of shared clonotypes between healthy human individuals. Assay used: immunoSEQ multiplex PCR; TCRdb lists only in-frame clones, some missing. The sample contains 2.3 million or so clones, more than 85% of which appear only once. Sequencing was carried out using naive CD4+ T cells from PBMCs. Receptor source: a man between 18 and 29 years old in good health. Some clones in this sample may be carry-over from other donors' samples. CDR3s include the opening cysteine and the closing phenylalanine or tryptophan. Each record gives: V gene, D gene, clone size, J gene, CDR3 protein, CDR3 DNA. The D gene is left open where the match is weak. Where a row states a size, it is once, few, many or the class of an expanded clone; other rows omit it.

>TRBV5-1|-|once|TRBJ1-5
CASRPGYSNQPQHF
TGCGCCAGCAGGCCAGGGTATAGCAATCAGCCCCAGCATTTT
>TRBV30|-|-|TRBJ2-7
CAWNRAYEQYF
TGTGCCTGGAACAGGGCATACGAGCAGTACTTC
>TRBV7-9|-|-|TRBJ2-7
CASSPDNQQYF
TGTGCCAGCAGCCCGGACAACCAGCAGTACTTC
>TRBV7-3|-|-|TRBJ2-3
CASSLGPGTDTQYF
TGTGCCAGCAGCTTAGGCCCGGGGACAGATACGCAGTATTTT
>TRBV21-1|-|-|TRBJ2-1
CASRITQQEFF
TGTGCCAGCAGGATCACCCAGCAAGAGTTCTTC
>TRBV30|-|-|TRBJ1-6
CAWSVKGRGNSPLHF
TGTGCCTGGAGTGTAAAGGGGCGCGGGAATTCACCCCTCCACTTT
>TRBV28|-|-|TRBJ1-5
CASRGRVNQPQHF
TGTGCCAGCAGGGGCCGAGTGAATCAGCCCCAGCATTTT
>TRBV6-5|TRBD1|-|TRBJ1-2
CASSWTGWGYTF
TGTGCCAGCAGTTGGACAGGGTGGGGCTACACCTTC
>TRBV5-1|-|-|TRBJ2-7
CASSLAVQGYEQYF
TGCGCCAGCAGCTTGGCCGTACAGGGCTACGAGCAGTACTTC
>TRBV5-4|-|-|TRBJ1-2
CASSLALTGLTGGYTF
TGTGCCAGCAGCTTGGCCCTGACAGGCCTTACGGGGGGCTACACCTTC
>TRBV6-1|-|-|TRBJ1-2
CASSGGQIGGYTF
TGTGCCAGCAGTGGAGGACAAATTGGAGGCTACACCTTC
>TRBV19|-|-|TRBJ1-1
CATRSRPGGGMNTEAFF
TGTGCCACAAGATCCAGGCCAGGCGGGGGCATGAACACTGAAGCTTTCTTT
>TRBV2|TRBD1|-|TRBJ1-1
CASSDEGATEAFF
TGTGCCAGCAGTGATGAGGGGGCGACTGAAGCTTTCTTT
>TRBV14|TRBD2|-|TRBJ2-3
CASSRGLAGGVDTQYF
TGTGCCAGCAGCCGAGGACTAGCGGGAGGTGTGGATACGCAGTATTTT
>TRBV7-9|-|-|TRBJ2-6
CASSFTQGFKSSGANVLTF
TGTGCCAGCAGCTTCACACAGGGCTTCAAATCGTCTGGGGCCAACGTCCTGACTTTC
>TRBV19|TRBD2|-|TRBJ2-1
CASSPGGINEQFF
TGTGCCAGTAGTCCCGGGGGGATCAATGAGCAGTTCTTC
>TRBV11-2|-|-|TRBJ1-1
CASSLGLGWREAFF
TGTGCCAGCAGCTTGGGGTTGGGTTGGCGGGAAGCTTTCTTT
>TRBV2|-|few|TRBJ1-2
CASQAGSYGYTF
TGTGCCAGCCAAGCGGGATCCTATGGCTACACCTTC
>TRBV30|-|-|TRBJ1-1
CAWSSGTNTEAFF
TGTGCCTGGAGTTCAGGGACGAACACTGAAGCTTTCTTT
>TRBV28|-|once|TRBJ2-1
CASILGVMTGVNNEQFF
TGTGCCAGCATCCTCGGAGTTATGACAGGAGTTAACAATGAGCAGTTCTTC
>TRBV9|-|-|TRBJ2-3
CASSVDRGADTQYF
TGTGCCAGCAGCGTAGATAGAGGTGCAGATACGCAGTATTTT
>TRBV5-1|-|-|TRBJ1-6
CASSLEGINSPLHF
TGCGCCAGCAGCTTAGAAGGCATCAATTCACCCCTCCACTTT
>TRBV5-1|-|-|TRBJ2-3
CASSLGSLTDTQYF
TGCGCCAGCAGCTTAGGGAGTCTCACAGATACGCAGTATTTT
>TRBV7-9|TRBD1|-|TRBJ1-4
CASSTGTGREKLFF
TGTGCCAGCAGCACAGGGACAGGCCGTGAAAAACTGTTTTTT
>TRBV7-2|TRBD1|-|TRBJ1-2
CASSFVGTDGGYTF
TGTGCCAGCAGCTTCGTCGGGACAGACGGCGGCTACACCTTC
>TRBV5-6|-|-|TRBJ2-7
CASSLGTNYEQYF
TGTGCCAGCAGCTTGGGGACAAACTACGAGCAGTACTTC
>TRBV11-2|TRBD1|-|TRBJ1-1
CASSRTGTGAEAFF
TGTGCCAGCAGCAGAACCGGGACAGGGGCTGAAGCTTTCTTT
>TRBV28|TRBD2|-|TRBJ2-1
CASSTGTSGDWSYNEQFF
TGTGCCAGCAGCACCGGGACTAGCGGGGACTGGTCCTACAATGAGCAGTTCTTC
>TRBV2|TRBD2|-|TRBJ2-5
CASSDEGLAGETQYF
TGTGCCAGCAGTGATGAGGGACTAGCGGGAGAGACCCAGTACTTC
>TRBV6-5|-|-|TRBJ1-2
CASRPSREEGYTF
TGTGCCAGCAGGCCCTCACGCGAAGAAGGCTACACCTTC
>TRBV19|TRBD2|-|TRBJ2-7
CASSPHGEGSHEQYF
TGTGCCAGTAGTCCCCACGGGGAGGGATCCCACGAGCAGTACTTC
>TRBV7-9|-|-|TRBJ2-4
CASSLALGAGGENIQYF
TGTGCCAGCAGCTTAGCCTTAGGGGCCGGGGGCGAAAACATTCAGTACTTC
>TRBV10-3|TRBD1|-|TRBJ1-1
CAISDRGGSGVNTEAFF
TGTGCCATCAGTGATAGAGGGGGCAGTGGTGTGAACACTGAAGCTTTCTTT
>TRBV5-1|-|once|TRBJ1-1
CASSSDGTIEGTEAFF
TGCGCCAGCAGCTCCGACGGGACCATTGAAGGTACTGAAGCTTTCTTT
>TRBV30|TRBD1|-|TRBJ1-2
CAWSHGQGLIYGYTF
TGTGCCTGGAGTCACGGACAGGGCCTCATTTATGGCTACACCTTC
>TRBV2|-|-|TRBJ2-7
CASSTSSRGEQYF
TGTGCCAGCAGTACCAGCAGTCGGGGCGAGCAGTACTTC
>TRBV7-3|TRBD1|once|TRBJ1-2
CASSSGTGSYGYTF
TGTGCCAGCAGCTCCGGGACAGGGAGCTATGGCTACACCTTC
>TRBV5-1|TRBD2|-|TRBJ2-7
CASSLLANSYEQYF
TGCGCCAGCAGCTTACTAGCGAACTCCTACGAGCAGTACTTC
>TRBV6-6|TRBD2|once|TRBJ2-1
CASSYSGTSGLEQFF
TGTGCCAGCAGTTACTCGGGGACTAGCGGGTTGGAGCAGTTCTTC
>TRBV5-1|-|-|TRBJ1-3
CASSFDGDPSDTIYF
TGCGCCAGCAGCTTCGATGGGGACCCCAGTGACACCATATATTTT
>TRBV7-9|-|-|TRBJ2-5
CASSHTDTNQETQYF
TGTGCCAGCAGCCATACGGACACCAACCAAGAGACCCAGTACTTC
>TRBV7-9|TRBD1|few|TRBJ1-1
CASSPGQGEAFF
TGTGCCAGCAGCCCTGGACAGGGTGAAGCTTTCTTT
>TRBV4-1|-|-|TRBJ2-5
CASSQGWETQYF
TGCGCCAGCAGCCAAGGTTGGGAGACCCAGTACTTC
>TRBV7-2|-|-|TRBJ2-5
CASRSGPQETQYF
TGTGCCAGCAGGTCCGGACCACAAGAGACCCAGTACTTC
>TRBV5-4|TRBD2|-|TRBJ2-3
CASSSLLAGSSTDTQYF
TGTGCCAGCAGCTCCTTACTAGCGGGGTCTAGCACAGATACGCAGTATTTT
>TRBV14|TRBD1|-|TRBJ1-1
CASSQVVGQTRNTEAFF
TGTGCCAGCAGCCAAGTGGTGGGACAGACGAGGAACACTGAAGCTTTCTTT
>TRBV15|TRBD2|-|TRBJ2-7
CATSRGGTSLYEQYF
TGTGCCACCAGCAGAGGAGGGACTAGTCTCTACGAGCAGTACTTC
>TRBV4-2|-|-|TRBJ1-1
CASSQELTGSGNTEAFF
TGTGCCAGCAGCCAAGAACTGACAGGTTCGGGGAACACTGAAGCTTTCTTT
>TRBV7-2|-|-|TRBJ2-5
CASSLARQRETQYF
TGTGCCAGCAGCTTAGCGCGCCAAAGGGAGACCCAGTACTTC
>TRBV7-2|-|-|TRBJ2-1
CASSLLALNEQFF
TGTGCCAGCAGCCTCCTAGCGTTAAATGAGCAGTTCTTC
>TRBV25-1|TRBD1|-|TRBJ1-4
CASSELTGGLNEKLFF
TGTGCCAGCAGTGAGCTAACAGGGGGTCTTAATGAAAAACTGTTTTTT
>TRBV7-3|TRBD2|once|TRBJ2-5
CASSTGTSGPQETQYF
TGTGCCAGCAGCACGGGGACTAGCGGGCCCCAAGAGACCCAGTACTTC